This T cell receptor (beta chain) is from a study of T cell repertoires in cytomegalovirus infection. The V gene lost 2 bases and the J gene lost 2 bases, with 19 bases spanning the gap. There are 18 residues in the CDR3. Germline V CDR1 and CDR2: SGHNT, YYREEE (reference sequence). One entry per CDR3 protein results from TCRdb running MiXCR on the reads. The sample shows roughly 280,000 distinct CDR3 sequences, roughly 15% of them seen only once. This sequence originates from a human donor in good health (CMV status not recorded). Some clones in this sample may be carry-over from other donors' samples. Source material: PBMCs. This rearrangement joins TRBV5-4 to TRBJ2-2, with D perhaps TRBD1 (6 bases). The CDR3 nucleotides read TGTGCCAGCAGCTTAGGAGGTCGTCCAGGGGTCAACACCGGGGAGCTGTTTTTT. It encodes CASSLGGRPGVNTGELFF.